This T cell receptor (beta chain) was identified in a study of tumor-infiltrating lymphocytes in localized non-small cell lung cancer. Turning to the study itself: From each patient, both tumor and uninvolved lung, non-adjacent to tumor, were sampled.

This table comes from immunoSEQ multiplex PCR, and its TCRdb copy is limited to in-frame clones, with some not included. This sample yields some 8,000 clones, of which approximately 79% are seen a single time; about 13% belongs to the top ten. Sequencing input: uninvolved lung tissue not adjacent to the tumor. This clonotype was obtained from a human donor with non-small cell lung cancer.

This CDR3 reads CASSGGTGISTDTQYF. CDR3 nucleotides: TGTGCCAGCAGTGGGGGAACAGGGATTAGCACAGATACGCAGTATTTT. The gene calls are TRBV2 and TRBJ2-3, with a tentative D call TRBD1 (6 bases). The germline V and J ends were trimmed by 4 bases and 0 bases, with 14 bases remaining between them. This CDR3 is 16 amino acids long. Germline V CDR1 and CDR2: SNHLY, FYNNEI. Full variable domain (rest looked up from reference TRBV2 and TRBJ2-3): EPEVTQTPSHQVTQMGQEVILRCVPISNHLYFYWYRQILGQKVEFLVSFYNNEISEKSEIFDDQFSVERPDGSNFTLKIRSTKLEDSAMYFCASSGGTGISTDTQYFGPGTRLTVL.